Given below is one T cell receptor (beta chain) in context. Libraries were prepared by immunoSEQ multiplex PCR; TCRdb keeps only in-frame clonotypes and omits some of them. Seen here are hundreds of thousands of clones, around 87% observed once, and the top ten hold roughly 0.0094%. The entry originates in a study of shared T cell receptors in the human thymus. The CDR3 has 15 amino acids. Germline lookup yields CDR1 SEHNR and CDR2 FQNEAQ (reference sequence). The ends were cut back, 0 bases at V and 4 bases at J, with 13 bases in the middle. These data are also associated with another study on human thymus T cells. As that report states: Apparent bias marked the V and J gene usage of thymic and blood repertoires.

The rearrangement uses TRBV7-9 and TRBJ2-7; the D is unclear. This TCR was sampled from a boy under two years old with a congenital heart defect. Specimen: thymocytes. CDR3 DNA: TGTGCCAGCAGCTTAGCATGGAGTAGTAAGTACGAGCAGTACTTC. Translating gives CASSLAWSSKYEQYF.